The rows below give T cell receptor beta chains drawn from one sample of a study of EBV T-cell therapy then PD-1 blockade in nasopharyngeal carcinoma. Their antigens remain unidentified. The method was immunoSEQ multiplex PCR; TCRdb's version includes in-frame clones alone and lacks a portion of them. The sample lists some 20,000 clones, under 90% seen once, with around 28% in the top ten. The sample was CD8+ T cells from blood, taken at roughly day 67 from a patient whose treatment included autologous EBV-specific T cells and nivolumab. The receptors derive from a man aged 40-55 years with nasopharyngeal carcinoma. Each CDR3 is given with its conserved first and last residue.

TRBV7-6	TRBJ2-1	CASSLALSGGIHEQFF
TRBV13	TRBJ2-1	CASSLAGEGGNEQFF
TRBV2	TRBJ2-7	CASSENPFTYEQYF
TRBV9	TRBJ2-1	CASSVEASYNEQFF
TRBV4-2	TRBJ1-3	CASSHRTGLSGNTIYF
TRBV5-4	TRBJ2-7	CASSFDSQGIVEYF
TRBV9	TRBJ2-7	CASSISGGGDEQYF
TRBV4-3	TRBJ2-7	CASSPGTDYEQYF
TRBV6-5	TRBJ1-5	CASRSPYSNQPQHF
TRBV5-4	TRBJ1-1	CASSWGHQNTEAFF
TRBV4-1	TRBJ2-3	CASSQDGFGATDTQYF
TRBV5-1	TRBJ1-2	CASSRNSGQDPNYGYTF
TRBV4-1	TRBJ1-3	CASSQVRAGTIYF
TRBV15	TRBJ1-2	CATSSAQGYTF
TRBV27	TRBJ1-1	CASSLSVNTEAFF
TRBV15	TRBJ1-4	CATSRDREGGFEKLFF
TRBV9	TRBJ2-7	CASSATGTGRNEQYF
TRBV24-1	TRBJ1-2	CATSDPGHNYGYTF
TRBV28	TRBJ2-6	CASLGGDLSGANVLTF
TRBV9	TRBJ1-6	CASSVGVGTENSPLHF
TRBV6-4	TRBJ1-1	CASSDGQENTEAFF
TRBV5-8	TRBJ2-7	CASSLAEKGYEQYF
TRBV7-8	TRBJ2-5	CASSLGLGTQYF
TRBV7-6	TRBJ2-6	CASSWDSGANVLTF
TRBV25-1	TRBJ1-1	CASSGEGTEAFF
TRBV15	TRBJ1-6	CATSRREPYNSPLHF
TRBV6-1	TRBJ2-1	CASSEVSGGANEQFF
TRBV3-1/TRBV3-2	TRBJ1-2	CASSQDYAGGYTF
TRBV7-9	TRBJ1-1	CASRWGMNTEAFF
TRBV5-1	TRBJ2-7	CASSLGSGNYEQYF
TRBV9	TRBJ2-1	CASSDGTGHNEQFF
TRBV19	TRBJ1-6	CASTMGGYNSPLHF
TRBV9	TRBJ2-5	CASGAGGLQETQYF
TRBV6-5	TRBJ2-1	CASSYSGFGNEQFF
TRBV9	TRBJ1-3	CASSVSPGNSGNTIYF
TRBV19	TRBJ2-5	CASSPGKTQYF
TRBV7-9	TRBJ1-1	CASSLGGQGVFDTEAFF
TRBV24-1	TRBJ2-2	CATSDRTYQNTGELFF
TRBV2	TRBJ2-7	CASSEVQTGGEEQYF
TRBV10-3	TRBJ2-5	CAMSGQGVGETQYF
TRBV6-5	TRBJ2-3	CASSYNRGEGTDTQYF
TRBV5-6	TRBJ2-7	CASSLGHRGPEQYF
TRBV9	TRBJ2-1	CASTTDGLSYNEQFF
TRBV29-1	TRBJ1-1	CSVFGGDYTEAFF
TRBV9	TRBJ2-1	CASSVSGKPYNEQFF
TRBV3-1/TRBV3-2	TRBJ2-3	CASSEGHPGLAGAREYF
TRBV6-4	TRBJ2-5	CASSDRGETQYF
TRBV11-2	TRBJ2-5	CASEGVGETQYF
TRBV29-1	TRBJ1-5	CSVVGTASNQPQHF
TRBV5-8	TRBJ2-1	CASSLAGAAYNEQFF
TRBV9	TRBJ1-1	CATGLGTEAFF
TRBV28	TRBJ1-2	CASSLGRPVTF
TRBV28	TRBJ2-7	CASSLDLSLYEQYF
TRBV18	TRBJ1-3	CASSPRDGSPGNTIYF